This T cell receptor (beta chain) was captured in a study of T cells after yellow fever vaccination. Findings and limits, study-wide: Abundant clonotypes (contaminants from the bulk population) could be present in FACS-sorted repertoires. Across the CD4 and CD8 compartments, a small share of clonotypes was present in both.

TCR cDNA, made by 5'RACE template switching, carried an added universal primer site and UMIs. TCRdb ran MiXCR on the 5' RACE reads and lists one entry per CDR3 protein. The sample records 75,000 to 100,000 distinct CDR3 sequences, approximately 8.4% being singletons. The sample holds a few counts of this clonotype. The specimen was CD8+ T cells not binding an NS4B(214-222) dextramer, sorted from PBMCs, collected roughly 14 days after the first yellow fever vaccination. This sequence originates from a man between 18 and 29 years old who received the YFV17D yellow fever vaccine.

CDR3 sequence (DNA): TGTGCCAGCAGTTTTCGGGCCGATAGTCCCTCCTACAATGAGCAGTTCTTC. It translates to CASSFRADSPSYNEQFF. The chain employs TRBV12-3 or TRBV12-4 and TRBJ2-1, with D unclear. V lost 3 bases and J 0 bases, leaving 15 bases between the germline ends. This CDR3 has 17 residues.